The present T cell receptor beta chain was sequenced within a study of cytomegalovirus exposure and HLA in healthy donors. Broader study findings: Analyzed later, association rates of TCRs varied across HLA loci, with DRB1 most and HLA-C fewest. Analysis was carried out at a later point, and it linked a missense DCLRE1C variant to TCR beta V- and J-gene trimming.

This clone has more than one count but fewer than ten. Its antigen is unknown. A multiplex PCR was run with 60 Vbeta primers and 13 Jbeta primers. The method was immunoSEQ multiplex PCR; TCRdb's version includes in-frame clones alone and lacks a portion of them. Of about 140,000 clones in the sample, around 10% were seen once. Germline assignment: CDR1 SGHNT and CDR2 YYREEE (reference sequence). This CDR3 is built from 16 residues. Germline trimming cut 2 bases from V and 3 bases from J; bases unmatched to any gene: 10. The source is a man in his forties or fifties in good health and CMV-seronegative. This chain connects TRBV5-4 to TRBJ2-5, with 7 bases identical to TRBD1. Specimen: PBMCs. The CDR3 DNA follows: TGTGCCAGCAGCTTCCCCCGACAGGGCCTTAAAGAGACCCAGTACTTC. It translates to CASSFPRQGLKETQYF. The full variable domain, its missing parts supplied by reference TRBV5-4 and TRBJ2-5, is ETGVTQSPTHLIKTRGQQVTLRCSSQSGHNTVSWYQQALGQGPQFIFQYYREEENGRGNFPPRFSGLQFPNYSSELNVNALELDDSALYLCASSFPRQGLKETQYFGPGTRLLVL.